Below are 19 T cell receptor beta chains sequenced from a single sample in a study of cytomegalovirus exposure and HLA in healthy donors. PCR was performed using 60 Vbeta and 13 Jbeta primers. Using immunoSEQ multiplex PCR, the repertoire was profiled, and TCRdb retains in-frame clones only, with some absent. The sample records 110,000 to 150,000 clones, 84% being singletons. Sample: PBMCs. All receptors derive from a boy younger than 10 in good health and CMV-seronegative.

This clone turned up a few times. V and J are TRBV29-1 and TRBJ2-5; D remains unclear. The CDR3 loop spans 12 amino acids. Trimming pared 1 base from V and 2 bases from J, leaving 5 bases between. Germline V gene data show CDR1 as SQVTM and CDR2 as ANQGSEA. The CDR3 loop is CSVEGPQETQYF. The CDR3 region has the DNA TGCAGCGTTGAAGGGCCACAAGAGACCCAGTACTTC.

This clone was found once. This sequence joins TRBV18 and TRBJ2-3; TRBD2 matches at 8 bases. This CDR3 has 16 amino acids. CDR1 KGHSH and CDR2 LQKENI come from the germline V gene. Trimming at V came to 6 bases and at J to 0 bases, leaving 8 bases not matched to a gene. The CDR3 nucleotides read TGTGCCAGCTCCCCGCCCTCTAGCGGGAGCACAGATACGCAGTATTTT. The encoded protein is CASSPPSSGSTDTQYF.

This chain joins TRBV5-1 and TRBJ2-7; D might be TRBD1 (6 bases). This CDR3 spans 17 amino acids. V was trimmed by 0 bases and J by 0 bases, leaving 16 bases between them. CDR1 and CDR2 (germline): SGHRS, YFSETQ. CDR3 nucleotides: TGCGCCAGCAGCTTGGCCACCCGGGTAGGGGGCTCCTACGAGCAGTACTTC. Translation: CASSLATRVGGSYEQYF.

This chain uses TRBV11-2 with TRBJ1-1; unclear D gene. V lost 5 bases to trimming and J lost 0 bases, with 16 bases between them. The germline V gene has CDR1 SGHAT and CDR2 FQNNGV. CDR3 length: 16 amino acids. In DNA, the CDR3 is TGTGCCAGCAGCGAATGGGGAACCGGGATGAACACTGAAGCTTTCTTT. Amino acids: CASSEWGTGMNTEAFF.

This clone occurred a few times. The V and J genes are TRBV9 and TRBJ2-4; 8 nucleotides line up with TRBD1. After removal of 4 bases from V and 10 bases from J, the junction contained 4 bases not matched to a gene. CDR1 SGDLS and CDR2 YYNGEE come from the germline V gene. The CDR3 extends over 12 amino acids. The CDR3 DNA sequence: TGTGCCAGCAGCCCGGGACAGGCTATTCAGTACTTC. It specifies CASSPGQAIQYF.

V usage is TRBV7-9 and J usage is TRBJ2-5; possible D gene TRBD1, 6 bases. V lost 5 bases and J 0 bases, leaving 13 bases between the germline ends. The V gene's germline CDR1 is SEHNR and CDR2 FQNEAQ (reference sequence). CDR3 length: 15 amino acids. CDR3 region: CASSGRDKYQETQYF. CDR3 DNA: TGTGCCAGCAGCGGCCGGGACAAGTACCAAGAGACCCAGTACTTC.

This chain connects TRBV2 to TRBJ2-2; a weak D match, TRBD2 (5 bases). CDR1 is SNHLY and CDR2 is FYNNEI in the germline V gene. This CDR3 comprises 13 residues. The V and J ends lost 5 bases and 6 bases respectively, with 10 bases between them. The CDR3 nucleotides are TGTGCCAGCAGTTTCTTACTAGCCGGGGAGCTGTTTTTT. The encoded protein is CASSFLLAGELFF.

A single count supports this clone. V gene TRBV6-1 combines with J gene TRBJ2-7; 9 nucleotides line up with TRBD2. Germline CDR1 reads MNHNS; CDR2 reads SASEGT. The ends lost 4 bases at V and 2 bases at J; junction bases unmatched: 6. The CDR3 has 15 amino acids. CDR3 region: CASSAGTSRAYEQYF. CDR3 DNA sequence: TGTGCCAGCAGTGCCGGGACTAGCCGCGCCTACGAGCAGTACTTC.

Here the CDR3 reads CSVRTSGSSYEQYF. The CDR3 DNA follows: TGCAGCGTCAGAACTAGCGGGAGCTCCTACGAGCAGTACTTC. The rearrangement joins TRBV29-1 to TRBJ2-7, with TRBD2 matching over 11 bases. This CDR3 has 14 amino acids. CDR1 is SQVTM and CDR2 is ANQGSEA in the germline V gene. Germline trimming cut 6 bases from V and 0 bases from J; bases unmatched to any gene: 4.

The chain has TRBV7-4 and TRBJ1-2; tentative D call: TRBD1 (5 bases). In germline, CDR1 is SGHVT, CDR2 SQSDAQ. V lost 10 bases and J 7 bases, leaving 34 bases between the germline ends. This CDR3 region has 18 residues. The CDR3 region has the DNA TGTGCCAAACCAAAACTGGGAGGCAGGTTTCCGGGGCAATCTGGCTACACCTTC. It translates to CAKPKLGGRFPGQSGYTF.

The CDR3 nucleotides read TGTGCCAGCAGCTTAGTTAGCACAGGGAATCAGCCCCAGCATTTT. Translation: CASSLVSTGNQPQHF. V usage is TRBV7-2 and J usage is TRBJ1-5; D may be TRBD1 (6 bases). V was clipped by 1 base and J by 4 bases, with 11 bases between them. This CDR3 is built from 15 residues. CDR1 SGHTA and CDR2 FQGNSA come from the germline V gene.

This chain joins TRBV27 and TRBJ2-3; 14 bases are a match to TRBD2. This CDR3 contains 17 residues. Germline CDR1 reads MNHEY; CDR2 reads SMNVEV (reference sequence). V shed 3 bases, J shed 5 bases, and the junction held 7 bases outside the gene matches. CDR3 in DNA: TGTGCCAGCAGTTTTCTGGGACTAGCGGGAGAGGTAGATACGCAGTATTTT. Translating gives CASSFLGLAGEVDTQYF.

The V and J genes are TRBV7-8 and TRBJ1-3; the D gene is possibly TRBD1 (6 bases). The CDR3 totals 15 residues. Germline-derived CDR1 and CDR2 are SGHVS and FQNEAQ. V was cut by 11 bases and J by 1 base, with 18 bases left in between. The CDR3 DNA sequence: TGTGCCGCCGGGGGGCCTTTGCCTTCTGGAAACACCATATATTTT. As protein: CAAGGPLPSGNTIYF.

The chain combines TRBV27 with TRBJ1-1; TRBD1 might be the D (5 bases). The germline gives CDR1 MNHEY, CDR2 SMNVEV (reference sequence). This CDR3 is built from 14 residues. The V end lost 3 bases, the J end lost 4 bases, and 12 bases lay between the germline ends. CDR3 sequence reads: CASSFDGGATEAFF. The DNA of the CDR3 is TGTGCCAGCAGTTTCGACGGCGGGGCCACTGAAGCTTTCTTT.

The gene calls are TRBV7-3 and TRBJ2-3; 9 positions agree with TRBD2. This CDR3 contains 15 residues. V dropped 5 bases and J dropped 4; count of bases not matched to a gene: 7. Germline-derived CDR1 and CDR2 are SGHTA and FQGTGA. The DNA of the CDR3 is TGTGCCAGCAGCCCGCGGGGGGGCGGGGCAGATACGCAGTATTTT. Translated, it gives CASSPRGGGADTQYF.

The chain links TRBV6-5 to TRBJ2-7; D is undetermined. CDR1 and CDR2 (germline): MNHEY, SVGAGI. V lost 2 bases and J lost 2, with 10 bases in between. CDR3 length equals 14 residues. The CDR3 reads CASSYSPATYEQYF. As DNA, the CDR3 is TGTGCCAGCAGTTACAGCCCCGCCACCTACGAGCAGTACTTC.

V usage is TRBV25-1 and J usage is TRBJ2-2; 12 bases match TRBD1. J gave up 6 bases and V 4 bases, and 12 bases lay outside the gene matches. The CDR3 is 18 amino acids. Germline V lookup: CDR1 MGHDK, CDR2 SYGVNS. CDR3 protein: CASSGGGQGANLSGELFF. DNA for the CDR3: TGTGCCAGCAGTGGGGGGGGACAGGGGGCCAACCTCTCCGGGGAGCTGTTTTTT. Using reference TRBV25-1 and TRBJ2-2 for the parts outside the CDR3, the full variable domain is EADIYQTPRYLVIGTGKKITLECSQTMGHDKMYWYQQDPGMELHLIHYSYGVNSTEKGDLSSESTVSRIRTEHFPLTLESARPSHTSQYLCASSGGGQGANLSGELFFGEGSRLTVL.

The genes are TRBV5-1 and TRBJ1-4, with TRBD1 matching over 7 bases. The V and J ends lost 2 bases and 8 bases, in that order; junction bases with no gene match: 9. This CDR3 spans 15 amino acids. Germline V gene data show CDR1 as SGHRS and CDR2 as YFSETQ. The DNA of the CDR3 is TGCGCCAGCAGCTTATATCAGGGGGGACGAGAAAAACTGTTTTTT. Translated: CASSLYQGGREKLFF.

The chain uses TRBV11-3 and TRBJ2-5; a weak D match, TRBD1 (6 bases). This CDR3 region has 17 residues. Trimming left V 0 bases short and J 2 bases short, with 16 bases between. CDR1 SGHNT and CDR2 YENEEA come from the germline V gene. CDR3 in DNA: TGTGCCAGCAGCTTAGATTTAGCAGGGGCCCTTCAAGAGACCCAGTACTTC. This gives the protein CASSLDLAGALQETQYF.